Given below is one TCR beta chain in context. Its binding antigen is unknown. Gene names, together with germline sequences, are murine for this receptor. The read falls 1 residue short of the CDR3 end, and the missing part is taken from the germline J gene. This specimen comes from a study of tissue T cells after allogeneic stem cell transplantation (dated by TCRdb to between 2021 and 2023). For the study in its entirety: The study profiled TCR beta repertoires in many tissues obtained from research autopsies of patients with and without GVHD, and also in mouse models of GVHD. The human arm was conducted as a prospective observational study, and neither blinding nor randomization was performed. Overall results and qualifications from the work: Only a few T cell clones appeared in more than one patient, yet motif-based clustering showed tissue-specific repertoire signatures that were shared between patients. Blood and spleen T cells captured only a limited portion of the TCR repertoire detected in tissues, in both patients and mice. Within patients, how anatomically similar tissues were was a major factor shaping TCR repertoire composition, regardless of disease or transplant status. The patient cohort was small and clinically heterogeneous, and sampling depth was acknowledged as a limitation. The study did not establish which tissue TCRs were alloreactive or antigen-specific, and some clones may have been host cells that persisted.

V is pruned by 3 bases and J by 4 bases, leaving 1 base of the junction without a gene match. Reading the germline V gene (reference sequence) gives CDR1 NSQYPW and CDR2 LRSPGD. From cysteine to phenylalanine, the CDR3 is 14 amino acids long. Only the CDR3 bases that were read are kept: 39 of them, in frame from base 1. Libraries were prepared through the immunoSEQ multiplex PCR assay. Adaptive Biotechnologies performed TCRbeta CDR3 sequencing at survey depth and reported CDR3 sequences, V/J genes, productive frequency, and template counts. TCR beta CDR3 regions were amplified from genomic DNA rather than RNA. The authors' analysis ran thus. Pairwise repertoire overlap between tissues was quantified with Jensen-Shannon divergence, where 1 means complete divergence and 0 identical. Tissues were clustered by single-linkage agglomerative hierarchical clustering of pairwise JSD values and displayed as dendrograms. All patient samples were analyzed with GLIPH2 using simulation_depth 1000, kmer_min_depth 3 and cdr3_length_cutoff 8, and only groups containing more than two unique CDR3s were kept. A standardized tissue-overlap score extrapolated Jaccard GLIPH-group overlap across patients to a standard repertoire size of 1000 clones. Associations of diversity with clinical or experimental variables used linear mixed-effect models with tissue fixed effects and individual random effects. Drawn from immuneACCESS, this table holds only the in-frame rearrangements with V and J called that TCRdb kept. Clones are partly lost; checked studies trace under half to an unresolved V gene and leave the rest unexplained. V, J and clone size are taken as reported in that table, and D and trimming were inferred from the DNA itself. The sample records about 48,000 clones, around 73% of which are singletons. Roughly 0.7% of the sample is in the top ten clones.

The receptor chain draws on TRBV1 and TRBJ2-5; 10 junctional bases match TRBD1. Input material: sorted cells pooled from one or two spleens. The sequence derives from a pool of C57BL/6 mice in good health. The CDR3 amino acid sequence is: CTCSAGQGEDTQYF. Incomplete CDR3 DNA: TGCACCTGCAGTGCCGGACAGGGGGAAGACACCCAGTAC.